A single sample gave rise to the 28 T cell receptor beta chains below, sequenced in a study of T cells in Graves' hyperthyroidism and ophthalmopathy. RNA transcripts gave rise to amplified TCR beta CDR3 regions. Primed by the HTBI set, a first-round RT-PCR was run on the TCR CDR3. TCRdb itself ran the multiplex PCR reads through MiXCR, one entry per CDR3 protein. The sample has about 600,000 distinct CDR3 sequences, approximately 15% seen once. Sequencing was done on a sample of blood. The receptors were gathered from a woman aged 18-30 years with Graves' ophthalmopathy.

The chain employs TRBV9 and TRBJ2-2, with D possibly being TRBD1 (6 bases). V lost 3 bases, J lost 0 bases, and 12 bases lay in between. Per germline, CDR1 SGDLS and CDR2 YYNGEE. The CDR3 length is 16 residues. CDR3: CASSDRQEANTGELFF. The CDR3 DNA follows: TGTGCCAGCAGCGATCGACAGGAGGCGAACACCGGGGAGCTGTTTTTT.

This clonotype was seen repeatedly, ten times or more. The CDR3 here is CASIQGAGYGYTF. In nucleotides, the CDR3 is TGTGCCAGTATCCAGGGGGCCGGGTATGGCTACACCTTC. The rearrangement links TRBV28 to TRBJ1-2, with 8 bases lining up with TRBD1. V shed 9 bases and J 5 bases; nucleotides not matched to a gene: 8. CDR3 length: 13 residues. Germline V gene lookup returns CDR1 MDHEN and CDR2 SYDVKM.

This clonotype was counted many times. The chain has TRBV28 and TRBJ1-1, with TRBD1 as a possible D gene (6 bases). CDR1 and CDR2 (germline): MDHEN, SYDVKM. This CDR3 is built from 15 residues. V dropped 5 bases and J dropped 1 base, with 14 bases sitting between them. CDR3: CASSPGRGANTEAFF. CDR3 DNA sequence: TGTGCCAGCAGTCCAGGGCGGGGGGCGAACACTGAAGCTTTCTTT.

This clonotype was observed many times. The V and J genes are TRBV2 and TRBJ1-5; D is possibly TRBD1 (6 bases). The CDR3 runs to 15 residues. The V end was cut by 3 bases, the J end by 4 bases, with 13 bases between. Germline V gene data show CDR1 as SNHLY and CDR2 as FYNNEI. This CDR3 is CASSEGAEKNQPQHF. CDR3 nucleotides: TGTGCCAGCAGTGAGGGGGCAGAAAAAAATCAGCCCCAGCATTTT.

The genes are TRBV19 and TRBJ2-1; TRBD2 agrees at 8 bases. The CDR3 is made up of 19 amino acids. The germline V gene has CDR1 LNHDA and CDR2 SQIVND (reference sequence). V dropped 7 bases and J dropped 4; count of bases not matched to a gene: 21. The CDR3 nucleotides read TGTGCCAGTATCGGGGGTACGGGGGAACGGGAGGGCCGGTACAATGAGCAGTTCTTC. It specifies CASIGGTGEREGRYNEQFF.

Of note for this clonotype: One base away lies a much larger clone, so this may be a sequencing read error. The CDR3 sequence: CASSRGGERGDTQYF. CDR3 sequence (DNA): TGTGCCAGCAGCCGAGGAGGTGAAAGAGGAGATACGCAGTATTTT. The V call is TRBV3-1, the J call TRBJ2-3; tentative D call: TRBD2 (5 bases). Germline V gives CDR1 LGHDT, CDR2 YNNKEL (reference sequence). The CDR3 covers 15 residues. The germline V and J ends were trimmed by 4 bases and 5 bases, with 16 bases remaining between them.

This clonotype occurred many times. This sequence joins TRBV20-1 and TRBJ2-7, with 7 bases fitting TRBD2. The V gene end was trimmed by 3 bases and the J gene end by 3 bases; junction bases not matched to a gene: 2. The CDR3 runs to 12 residues. Germline V lookup: CDR1 DFQATT, CDR2 SNEGSKA (reference sequence). CDR3 residues: CSASTGGYEQYF. The CDR3 nucleotides are TGCAGTGCTAGTACGGGGGGCTACGAGCAGTACTTC.

Concerning this clonotype: This may arise from a read error, as a much more abundant clone is one base away. The CDR3 does not close with the conserved phenylalanine or tryptophan, likely indicating a read error. The chain recombines TRBV9 with TRBJ1-1; D gene uncertain. V dropped 4 bases and J dropped 0 bases, with 10 bases sitting between them. This CDR3 is built from 14 residues. CDR1 SGDLS and CDR2 YYNGEE come from the germline V gene. The CDR3 reads CASSMDPVNTEAFL. The CDR3 DNA follows: TGTGCCAGCAGCATGGACCCGGTGAACACTGAAGCTTTCCTT.

In this sample, this clonotype turned up many times. The chain uses TRBV6-1 and TRBJ1-1; D gene ambiguous. Germline V gene lookup returns CDR1 MNHNS and CDR2 SASEGT. Between the trimmed V and J ends, which lost 5 bases and 3 bases, there was a span of 7 bases. The CDR3 covers 12 residues. CDR3: CASSTVYTEAFF. The CDR3 bases are TGTGCCAGCAGTACTGTTTACACTGAAGCTTTCTTT.

This clonotype was detected only a few times. This chain uses TRBV4-1 with TRBJ1-2, with 10 bases identical to TRBD1. With 4 bases clipped from V and 2 bases from J, the junction kept 4 bases outside the gene matches. CDR1 is MGHRA and CDR2 is YSYEKL in the germline V gene. The CDR3 sequence is 15 residues long. CDR3 nucleotide sequence: TGCGCCAGCAGCCCAATGGACAGGGGGAACTATGGCTACACCTTC. Residues: CASSPMDRGNYGYTF.

There are many counts of this clonotype. The chain recombines TRBV5-1 with TRBJ2-3; tentatively, D is TRBD1 or TRBD2 (7 bases each). Trimming shortened V by 4 bases and J by 3 bases, and 30 bases separated the two germline ends. This CDR3 has 20 residues. Germline V gene lookup returns CDR1 SGHRS and CDR2 YFSETQ. The CDR3 loop is CASSGGAVEQGPRRTDTQYF. CDR3 sequence (DNA): TGCGCCAGCAGCGGGGGGGCCGTCGAACAGGGGCCCCGCAGGACAGATACGCAGTATTTT.

In its sample, this clonotype was seen many times. The chain is built from TRBV27 and TRBJ1-2; a weak D match, TRBD1 (5 bases). The CDR3 extends over 15 amino acids. Germline CDR1 is MNHEY and CDR2 is SMNVEV (reference sequence). V was shortened by 3 bases and J by 0 bases, with 11 bases between the two germline ends. This CDR3 is CASSLGPGANYGYTF. For the CDR3, the DNA is TGTGCCAGCAGTTTGGGGCCAGGAGCTAACTATGGCTACACCTTC.

This chain uses TRBV6-1 with TRBJ2-7; 12 positions match TRBD1. Germline V CDR1 and CDR2: MNHNS, SASEGT. With 8 bases clipped from V and 6 bases from J, the junction kept 2 bases outside the gene matches. There are 12 residues in the CDR3. The CDR3 loop reads CASGDRGREQYF. The CDR3 DNA reads as TGTGCCAGCGGGGACAGGGGGCGCGAGCAGTACTTC.

The rearrangement joins TRBV5-1 to TRBJ2-3, with TRBD2 identical over 11 bases. Losses at the gene ends were 3 bases for V and 5 bases for J; bases not matched to a gene: 2. This CDR3 comprises 14 residues. The V gene's germline CDR1 is SGHRS and CDR2 YFSETQ. CDR3 residues: CASSSGTSGDTQYF. CDR3 in DNA: TGCGCCAGCAGCTCCGGGACTAGCGGAGATACGCAGTATTTT.

This clonotype was counted at least ten times. This rearrangement joins TRBV7-9 to TRBJ2-3; TRBD2 is a possible D gene (6 bases). Germline V gene sequence: CDR1 SEHNR, CDR2 FQNEAQ (reference sequence). This CDR3 is built from 13 residues. The V gene lost 2 bases and the J gene lost 4 bases, with 7 bases spanning the gap. The CDR3 region is CASSLPSADTQYF. Written as DNA, the CDR3 is TGTGCCAGCAGCTTACCTAGCGCAGATACGCAGTATTTT.

This chain links TRBV7-9 with TRBJ1-6; 10 bases agree with TRBD1. The CDR3 is made up of 16 amino acids. The germline V gene has CDR1 SEHNR and CDR2 FQNEAQ (reference sequence). The trim removed 5 bases at V and 9 bases at J, leaving 10 bases unmatched. This CDR3 reads CASSRGTGELCSPLHF. CDR3 sequence (DNA): TGTGCCAGCAGCAGGGGGACAGGGGAATTGTGTTCACCCCTCCACTTT.

This clonotype showed up many times. The rearrangement links TRBV7-2 to TRBJ2-5; D gene unclear. Trimming took off 4 bases at V and 0 bases at J, with 18 bases between the two ends. The CDR3 covers 17 residues. CDR1 SGHTA and CDR2 FQGNSA come from the germline V gene. The CDR3 reads CASSYPIRWLNQETQYF. The CDR3 bases are TGTGCCAGCAGCTATCCCATCAGGTGGTTGAACCAAGAGACCCAGTACTTC.

This clonotype has ten or more counts. The rearrangement uses TRBV6-2 or TRBV6-3 and TRBJ2-1; 11 bases line up with TRBD2. Per the germline V gene, CDR1 is MNHEY and CDR2 is SVGEGT. J gave up 8 bases and V 5 bases, and 11 bases lay outside the gene matches. The CDR3 runs 16 residues. The CDR3 DNA is TGTGCCAGCAGTCCCGAATTAGCGGGAGGGAAAGATGAGCAGTTCTTC. This codes for CASSPELAGGKDEQFF.

The chain combines TRBV4-3 with TRBJ2-7; 9 bases map to TRBD1. Trimming took 3 bases from V and 0 from J; bases not matched to a gene: 6. The CDR3 loop spans 16 amino acids. Germline CDR1 and CDR2: LGHNA and YSLEER. This CDR3 is CASSQILGQGSYEQYF. The CDR3 coding sequence is TGCGCCAGCAGCCAGATCCTGGGACAGGGCTCCTACGAGCAGTACTTC.

About this clonotype: Its ends do not fully match the called genes, so a read error is possible. This chain uses TRBV12-3 or TRBV12-4 with TRBJ2-1, with 7 bases identical to TRBD2. The CDR3 loop spans 13 amino acids. CDR3 loop: CASSRGLYNGQFF. CDR3 DNA sequence: TGTGCCAGCAGCCGGGGACTATACAATGGGCAGTTCTTC.

This clonotype came up a few times. The chain employs TRBV5-4 and TRBJ1-2; 7 positions agree with TRBD1. Per germline, CDR1 SGHNT and CDR2 YYREEE (reference sequence). The CDR3 extends over 15 amino acids. V dropped 5 bases and J dropped 1; count of bases not matched to a gene: 8. In nucleotides, the CDR3 is TGTGCCAGCAGGGACAGGCGTTCCGTTAACTATGGCTACACCTTC. This sequence encodes CASRDRRSVNYGYTF.

In its sample, this clonotype was seen many times. The CDR3 protein is CASSSLRGGTSGTPYNEQFF. CDR3 bases: TGTGCCAGCAGCTCCCTTAGAGGGGGGACTAGCGGGACCCCTTACAATGAGCAGTTCTTC. V usage is TRBV7-9 and J usage is TRBJ2-1, with 13 nucleotides matching TRBD2. Trimming took 4 bases from V and 4 from J; bases not matched to a gene: 16. CDR3 size: 20 residues. Germline V gene sequence: CDR1 SEHNR, CDR2 FQNEAQ (reference sequence).

This clonotype was detected a few times. The gene calls are TRBV5-6 and TRBJ2-7; D not certain. From germline, CDR1 is SGHDT and CDR2 YYEEEE. CDR3 length equals 14 residues. With 0 bases removed from V and 2 bases from J, the gap between germline ends came to 9 bases. The CDR3 sequence is CASSLVPDAYEQYF. In nucleotides, the CDR3 is TGTGCCAGCAGCTTGGTTCCGGACGCCTACGAGCAGTACTTC.

J is TRBJ2-1 and V is TRBV7-9, with D tentatively TRBD2 (5 bases). V gave up 1 base and J gave up 5 bases, with 15 bases separating them. Germline V lookup: CDR1 SEHNR, CDR2 FQNEAQ (reference sequence). The CDR3 has 16 amino acids. CDR3 coding DNA: TGTGCCAGCAGCTTAGTTTCGCTAGCCTGGAACAATGAGCAGTTCTTC. The encoded protein is CASSLVSLAWNNEQFF.

This clonotype has ten or more counts. The rearrangement joins TRBV7-7 to TRBJ2-1; 9 positions match TRBD2. The CDR3 is 15 amino acids. Per germline, CDR1 SSHAT and CDR2 FNYEAQ (reference sequence). The CDR3 DNA follows: TGTGTCGCCGAGGAGGGGGCTAGCGGGAAAAATGAGCAGTTCTTC. It yields the protein CVAEEGASGKNEQFF.

This clonotype has just one count. The CDR3, as DNA: TGTGCCAGCAGTTTAGACCTGGGGTCGGGCGGGGAGCTGTTTTTT. This sequence encodes CASSLDLGSGGELFF. V gene TRBV6-2 or TRBV6-3 combines with J gene TRBJ2-2; D is unresolved. The V end was cut by 4 bases, the J end by 7 bases, with 16 bases between. The V gene's germline CDR1 is MNHEY and CDR2 SVGEGT. The CDR3 covers 15 residues.

The V call is TRBV20-1, the J call TRBJ1-5; D remains unclear. Between the trimmed V and J ends, which lost 0 bases and 4 bases, there was a span of 13 bases. CDR3 length: 15 residues. Germline CDR1 and CDR2: DFQATT and SNEGSKA (reference sequence). CDR3 bases: TGCAGTGCTAGAGATCTGGATTTGGCAAATCAGCCCCAGCATTTT. It encodes CSARDLDLANQPQHF.

This chain connects TRBV19 to TRBJ2-7; D tentatively reads TRBD1 or TRBD2 (5 bases each). From germline, CDR1 is LNHDA and CDR2 SQIVND (reference sequence). This CDR3 is 16 amino acids long. Deletions cut 3 bases from V and 0 bases from J, with 15 bases between. CDR3 DNA: TGTGCCAGTAGTATGTATCTTCGGGGCTTCTCCTACGAGCAGTACTTC. Protein sequence: CASSMYLRGFSYEQYF. Filled out from reference TRBV19 and TRBJ2-7, the complete variable domain reads DGGITQSPKYLFRKEGQNVTLSCEQNLNHDAMYWYRQDPGQGLRLIYYSQIVNDFQKGDIAEGYSVSREKKESFPLTVTSAQKNPTAFYLCASSMYLRGFSYEQYFGPGTRLTVT.